These 20 T cell receptor beta chains came from one sample sequenced in a study of neurological immune-mediated disorders. TCRdb called the 5' RACE reads again in MiXCR, with one record for every CDR3 protein. The sample shows about 79,000 distinct CDR3 sequences, about 14% of them seen only once. The sample consisted of PBMCs. The receptors stem from a woman aged 45-59 years in good health.

Ten or more counts support this clonotype. This chain connects TRBV9 to TRBJ1-1; D might be TRBD1 (6 bases). Per the germline V gene, CDR1 is SGDLS and CDR2 is YYNGEE. This CDR3 has 16 amino acids. V lost 0 bases, J lost 0 bases, and 12 bases lay in between. CDR3 sequence (DNA): TGTGCCAGCAGCGTAGGGCAGGGGAAAATGAACACTGAAGCTTTCTTT. Translated, it gives CASSVGQGKMNTEAFF.

This clonotype has at least ten counts. V usage is TRBV12-3 or TRBV12-4 and J usage is TRBJ2-4, with no clear D. V lost 8 bases to trimming and J lost 0 bases, with 17 bases between them. The CDR3 loop spans 16 amino acids. CDR3: CASSFEAILAKNIQYF. CDR3 nucleotides: TGTGCCAGCTCTTTCGAGGCTATTTTAGCCAAAAACATTCAGTACTTC.

This clonotype has ten or more counts. This rearrangement joins TRBV24-1 to TRBJ2-1, with 7 bases aligning to TRBD1. Germline V gene sequence: CDR1 KGHDR, CDR2 SFDVKD. The CDR3 has 13 amino acids. The ends lost 3 bases at V and 9 bases at J; junction bases unmatched: 4. The CDR3 is CATSDPRDSEQFF. CDR3 bases: TGTGCCACCAGTGATCCCCGGGACAGTGAGCAGTTCTTC.

This clonotype was picked up many times. J is TRBJ2-6 and V is TRBV2; 7 bases are a match to TRBD1. J gave up 0 bases and V 5 bases, and 4 bases lay outside the gene matches. Germline CDR1 is SNHLY and CDR2 is FYNNEI. The CDR3 is 16 amino acids. This CDR3 is CASSTGTASGANVLTF. The CDR3 DNA reads TGTGCCAGCAGTACCGGGACAGCCTCTGGGGCCAACGTCCTGACTTTC.

This clonotype was observed a handful of times. The chain has TRBV12-3 or TRBV12-4 and TRBJ2-6; 7 bases fit TRBD1. Trimming at V came to 6 bases and at J to 1 base, leaving 9 bases not matched to a gene. This CDR3 is 17 amino acids long. The CDR3 DNA follows: TGTGCCAGCAGGAGGGGGCTGTATCGATCTGGGGCCAACGTCCTGACTTTC. Translation: CASRRGLYRSGANVLTF.

CDR3 amino acids: CASSLVQSSYNSPLHF. The CDR3, as DNA: TGCGCCAGCAGCTTGGTGCAGAGCTCCTATAATTCACCCCTCCACTTT. The chain links TRBV5-1 to TRBJ1-6; D is unresolved. Trimming removed 0 bases at V and 0 bases at J, with 7 bases between. Germline assignment: CDR1 SGHRS and CDR2 YFSETQ. The CDR3 extends over 16 amino acids.

This clonotype appeared many times. The chain carries TRBV5-1 and TRBJ1-2; no definite D call. Germline V gene lookup returns CDR1 SGHRS and CDR2 YFSETQ. The CDR3 runs 13 residues. V lost 4 bases and J 2 bases, leaving 9 bases between the germline ends. CDR3 bases: TGCGCCAGCAGCCCGGGCTCCAACTATGGCTACACCTTC. Its translation is CASSPGSNYGYTF.

CDR3 amino acids: CASSLAKGAATNEKLFF. The CDR3 DNA follows: TGTGCCAGCAGCTTAGCGAAAGGGGCTGCAACTAATGAAAAACTGTTTTTT. The chain carries TRBV7-9 and TRBJ1-4; weak D call: TRBD1 (5 bases). The length of the CDR3 is 17 residues. Germline CDR1 is SEHNR and CDR2 is FQNEAQ (reference sequence). With 0 bases removed from V and 0 bases from J, the gap between germline ends came to 11 bases.

This clonotype was detected ten times or more. The V gene is TRBV3-1, the J gene TRBJ2-3; the D is unclear. Germline V gene sequence: CDR1 LGHDT, CDR2 YNNKEL (reference sequence). The CDR3 runs to 15 residues. V was clipped by 1 base and J by 4 bases, with 12 bases between them. The CDR3: CASSQVPGTPDTQYF. CDR3 DNA sequence: TGTGCCAGCAGCCAAGTTCCCGGAACTCCAGATACGCAGTATTTT.

Of note for this clonotype: A read error may produce the germline difference seen at one junction end. V is TRBV20-1 and J is TRBJ1-1, with TRBD1 as a possible D gene (5 bases). Germline V gene sequence: CDR1 DFQATT, CDR2 SNEGSKA (reference sequence). The length of the CDR3 is 14 residues. CDR3 DNA: TGCATTGCTTCTGAGCGGACGGGGGACACTGAAGCTTTCTTT. This encodes CIASERTGDTEAFF.

The genes are TRBV5-1 and TRBJ1-2; perhaps TRBD1 as D (5 bases). Trimming stripped 4 bases from V and 6 bases from J, with 16 bases between. Per germline, CDR1 SGHRS and CDR2 YFSETQ. The CDR3 consists of 14 residues. The CDR3 loop is CASSTTVFGNGYTF. CDR3 DNA: TGCGCCAGCAGCACGACAGTATTCGGAAATGGCTACACCTTC.

This clonotype appeared many times. The chain recombines TRBV20-1 with TRBJ1-1; possibly TRBD1 for D (6 bases). Germline CDR1 reads DFQATT; CDR2 reads SNEGSKA (reference sequence). There are 14 residues in the CDR3. Trimming removed 7 bases at V and 2 bases at J, with 17 bases between. CDR3 nucleotide sequence: TGCAGTGTCCCGGGGGGGGCGGCAAACACTGAAGCTTTCTTT. It yields the protein CSVPGGAANTEAFF.

In this sample, this clonotype turned up many times. This sequence joins TRBV6-6 and TRBJ2-1; D may correspond to TRBD1 or TRBD2 (6 bases each). V lost 5 bases, J lost 9 bases, and 14 bases lay in between. Germline values: CDR1 MNHNY, CDR2 SVGAGI (reference sequence). There are 13 residues in the CDR3. The CDR3 DNA sequence: TGTGCCAGCAGTGGCCTCGGGGGCGGTGAGCAGTTCTTC. Its translation: CASSGLGGGEQFF.

CDR3 residues: CASSLRQDSTEAFF. The CDR3, as DNA: TGTGCCAGCAGCCTCCGACAGGATTCCACTGAAGCTTTCTTT. The J gene is TRBJ1-1, the V gene TRBV7-8; D is possibly TRBD1 (6 bases). The germline gives CDR1 SGHVS, CDR2 FQNEAQ. The V end lost 5 bases, the J end lost 4 bases, and 14 bases lay between the germline ends. This CDR3 is built from 14 residues.

In its sample, this clonotype was seen many times. J is TRBJ1-3 and V is TRBV28; 9 bases are shared with TRBD1. The J segment lost 5 bases and the V segment lost 5 bases, leaving 13 bases of the junction unmatched. The germline CDR1 and CDR2 sequences are MDHEN and SYDVKM. This CDR3 region has 17 residues. CDR3 loop: CASSPPGQGIGRNTIYF. The CDR3 DNA follows: TGTGCCAGCAGTCCACCGGGACAGGGTATCGGAAGAAACACCATATATTTT.

The chain employs TRBV20-1 and TRBJ1-2; D unclear. The CDR3 extends over 12 amino acids. Germline V gene lookup returns CDR1 DFQATT and CDR2 SNEGSKA (reference sequence). The CDR3 coding sequence is TGCGCTAGAGCATCCCAAGGGTCGGGCTACACCTTC. As protein: CARASQGSGYTF.

Many counts were recorded for this clonotype. The J gene is TRBJ2-7, the V gene TRBV21-1. TRBV21-1 is flagged as a pseudogene. This CDR3 has 15 amino acids. CDR3 in DNA: TGTGCCAGCAGCAAAGTAAACGGGGAATCCTACGAGCAGTACTTC. It translates to CASSKVNGESYEQYF.

This clonotype showed up many times. The V and J genes are TRBV28 and TRBJ1-5, with D maybe TRBD1 (6 bases). V lost 5 bases, J lost 0 bases, and 11 bases lay in between. The V gene's germline CDR1 is MDHEN and CDR2 SYDVKM. This CDR3 contains 15 residues. CDR3: CASSTGSPSNQPQHF. The CDR3 coding sequence is TGTGCCAGCAGTACAGGGTCTCCTAGCAATCAGCCCCAGCATTTT.

This clonotype was detected ten times or more. In nucleotides, the CDR3 is TGTGCCAGCAGTTACACCGGACGAGCCTACGAGCAGTACTTC. It yields the protein CASSYTGRAYEQYF. The chain joins TRBV6-5 to TRBJ2-7, with D hard to call. The V gene's germline CDR1 is MNHEY and CDR2 SVGAGI. V was trimmed by 2 bases and J by 2 bases, leaving 10 bases between them. The CDR3 contains 14 residues.

This clonotype was picked up many times. The CDR3 region is CASSLASQRGTEAFF. The CDR3 DNA reads as TGTGCCAGCAGCTTAGCTTCGCAGAGGGGGACTGAAGCTTTCTTT. The rearrangement uses TRBV7-6 and TRBJ1-1, with D maybe TRBD1 (6 bases). Germline CDR1 SGHVS, CDR2 FNYEAQ. CDR3 length equals 15 residues. Deletions cut 0 bases from V and 5 bases from J, with 13 bases between.